This section outlines one T cell receptor beta chain sequence together with its context. Its binding antigen is unknown. A far larger clone is one base from this, pointing to a likely read error. Deletion took 11 bases off V and 4 bases off J, with a span of 18 bases between the germline ends. The CDR3 contains 14 residues, cysteine and phenylalanine counted. Only CDR3 DNA remains: 42 bases, in frame from the first base. The germline V gene (reference sequence) gives CDR1 as LNHDA and CDR2 as SQIVND. Using the deep immunoSEQ assay, TCR CDR3 regions were amplified from genomic DNA by multiplex PCR. Extracted genomic DNA from each cell subset was spread evenly across all wells of several immunoSEQ 96-well plates, with each plate serving as a replicate. For sorted subsets, approximately 190 ng genomic DNA, equal to tens of thousands of T cell genomes, was loaded into each replicate PCR. Purified libraries were measured with a Qubit 3.0 fluorometer, size-checked on a Bioanalyzer 2100, and measured again with the KAPA Library Quantification kit. Every immunoSEQ 96-well plate was sequenced on a dedicated single-read 150-cycle Illumina NextSeq 550 flow cell. Regarding the original processing steps: Because the immunoSEQ output held only junctional sequences and lacked quality scores, the filtering could not match the filtering applied to full-length reads. To assign V/J genes and CDR3, sequences were annotated using PyIR, a Python wrapper for IgBLAST v1.9, with IMGT germline references. Any read was removed if the V/J assignment was weak (E-value above 1e-6), the CDR3 was missing, or the read contained stop codons, out-of-frame junctions, or ambiguous translated residues. A V3J clonotype was defined by an identical inferred V gene, J gene, and CDR3 amino acid sequence. Percentage overlap between repertoires was calculated by dividing the number of shared unique clonotypes by the size of the smaller repertoire. Three approaches were used to assess repertoire richness: RTK rarefaction, the Chao1 estimator, and Recon v2.1 estimates of unobserved clonotypes. Generation probabilities were computed with OLGA for all TCRbeta clonotypes obtained by the gDNA method from a handful of donors. TCRdb took over this immuneACCESS table, retaining in-frame rearrangements with V and J assigned. Such tables are incomplete; in checked studies, under half of the missing clones stem from an unresolved V gene, and the remainder is unexplained. V, J and clone size derive from that table, while D and trimming were established from the DNA sequence. This sample is represented by over a million clones; around 78% of them were singletons. The ten biggest clones cover under 0.8% of the sample.

These data originate in a study of shared clonotypes between healthy human individuals (TCRdb year 2020). With regard to the full study: Three men and a couple of women, aged 18 to 49 years, made up the cohort. Per donor, three plates each were used for CD4 naive and CD4 memory, two for CD8 naive, and one for CD8 memory. To estimate repertoire size and how much clonotypes are shared between individuals, the study performed deep sequencing of blood TCR repertoires from a handful of healthy adults. Different laboratories and diverse techniques were used to prepare libraries and sequence TCR repertoires, to increase sequencing depth and limit assay-specific biases. Between about 0.94 and 8.9 billion PBMCs per donor were obtained by leukapheresis. What the research found in general, with its limitations: Sampling was restricted to blood, and TCR repertoires in tissue are likely to differ from TCR repertoires in blood. When a handful of donors were compared, the shared fraction of clonotypes was 5% to 6.5% for naive CD4, 3.5% to 4% for naive CD8, roughly 2.5% for memory CD4, and 0.35% to 0.4% for memory CD8. Compared with non-shared clonotypes, clonotypes shared by all four sorted-subset donors had higher generation probabilities. Based on pairwise subsampling, the degree of clonotype sharing among donors was expected to be affected by sequencing depth. Even with the large sequencing depth, rarefaction of the sorted-subset datasets indicated that sequencing was incomplete. Because the study included a small number of donors, the genetic and exposure-history diversity represented was limited. Estimated clonotype richness was generally larger for naive than for memory subsets.

Donors were healthy HIV-negative adults with no recently reported acute infections or vaccinations. Only Caucasian adults living in Nashville, Tennessee, USA were represented among the donors. CD4+ T cells were enriched by magnetic negative selection, after which naive cells were positively selected on CD45RA and the negative fraction was taken as the memory subset. Blood was collected by leukapheresis, and PBMCs were isolated by Ficoll-Histopaque density gradient centrifugation and then cryopreserved in liquid nitrogen vapor phase. Analytical flow cytometry was used to check the purity and quantity of each magnetically sorted T cell population. Genomic DNA was isolated from every sorted fraction and measured by UV absorbance on a Nanodrop 2000c.

Sequencing was carried out using memory CD4+ T cells from PBMCs. The cell subset or site tag for this specimen amounts to: CD45RA-negative fraction. The chain links TRBV19 with TRBJ2-1, with TRBD1 perhaps the D gene, on 6 matching bases. The clonotype was recovered from a man aged 18 to 30 in good health. Some clones in this sample may be carry-over from other donors' samples. The CDR3 region: CAGTPGEAYNEQFF. The nucleotide sequence reads TGTGCCGGTACCCCAGGGGAAGCATACAATGAGCAGTTCTTC.